This TCR beta chain was profiled in a study of CD8 T cells in Susac syndrome. Study-wide findings and caveats: The study recognized that the number of individuals in its TCR sequencing and HLA analysis was relatively small.

Remarks on this clonotype: Its antigen is as yet unknown.

The authors reverse transcribed 0.5 to 1 ug RNA with random hexamers. Each CDR3 protein gets one entry after TCRdb re-called the immunoSEQ multiplex PCR reads with MiXCR. The sample carries 250,000 to 350,000 distinct CDR3 sequences, approximately 81% recorded once. V was shortened by 0 bases and J by 1 base, with 16 bases between the two germline ends. The length of the CDR3 is 16 residues. Germline CDR1 reads DFQATT; CDR2 reads SNEGSKA (reference sequence). It was treatment-naive patients with stable or active relapsing-remitting disease who made up the multiple sclerosis controls. This TCR was recovered from a human donor with multiple sclerosis. V gene TRBV20-1 combines with J gene TRBJ2-7; D may be TRBD1 (5 bases). The sequenced sample was CD8+ T cells from PBMCs. CDR3 loop: CSARDKGKDRSYEQYF. The CDR3 nucleotides read TGCAGTGCTAGAGATAAGGGTAAAGACAGATCCTACGAGCAGTACTTC.